The clone carrying this T cell receptor beta chain was picked up one time. This record comes from a study of T cell changes during pregnancy in multiple sclerosis. This table comes from immunoSEQ multiplex PCR, and its TCRdb copy is limited to in-frame clones, with some not included. The data hold 130,000 or so clones, with roughly 96% observed a single time. The clonotype comes from a female donor with multiple sclerosis, enrolled in a pregnancy study. Here the sequenced sample was peripheral blood, taken after pregnancy.

The CDR3 reads CATSSISGRPYEQYF. The CDR3 coding sequence is TGTGCCACCAGCAGTATTAGCGGGAGGCCCTACGAGCAGTACTTC. The chain couples TRBV15 to TRBJ2-7; 10 bases fit TRBD2. The CDR3 extends over 15 amino acids. Germline V gives CDR1 LNHNV, CDR2 YYDKDF (reference sequence). V was clipped by 3 bases and J by 2 bases; unmatched bases: 4.